Below, 21 T cell receptor beta chains from the same sample are listed, as sequenced in a study of molecular identifiers for immune sequencing clone quantification. TCRdb passed the PCR reads through MiXCR, listing each CDR3 protein once. The table includes over 600,000 distinct CDR3 sequences, just under 20% detected once. The sample consisted of naive CD8+ T cells from blood, with Jurkat cell RNA spiked in. Regarding subset: FACS-sorted CD8+CD4-CCR7+CD45RA+ naive T cells. These receptors were obtained from a human donor in good health. Some libraries in this study had Jurkat cell RNA spiked in.

This clonotype was observed a handful of times. The chain has TRBV19 and TRBJ1-2; possibly TRBD1 for D (5 bases). Germline CDR1 reads LNHDA; CDR2 reads SQIVND (reference sequence). The CDR3 is made up of 15 amino acids. Trimming shortened V by 1 base and J by 4 bases, and 13 bases separated the two germline ends. DNA of the CDR3: TGTGCCAGTAGTATAGGGGACGGGTCGCCCTATGGCTACACCTTC. This gives the protein CASSIGDGSPYGYTF.

V gene TRBV6-1 combines with J gene TRBJ2-1, with 9 bases identical to TRBD2. J lost 6 bases, V lost 6 bases, and 9 bases had no gene match. This CDR3 has 15 residues. Germline CDR1 reads MNHNS; CDR2 reads SASEGT. The CDR3 DNA reads TGTGCCAGCAGGGTAGCGGGAGTTTGGGGCAATGAGCAGTTCTTC. Protein: CASRVAGVWGNEQFF.

This sequence joins TRBV27 and TRBJ2-2, with D unresolved. The CDR3 consists of 12 residues. The V gene lost 2 bases and the J gene lost 8 bases, with 6 bases spanning the gap. Germline assignment: CDR1 MNHEY and CDR2 SMNVEV (reference sequence). The CDR3 loop is CASSLLQGELFF. The CDR3 nucleotides are TGTGCCAGCAGTTTACTGCAGGGGGAGCTGTTTTTT.

This clonotype was seen ten or more times. The rearrangement links TRBV5-4 to TRBJ2-3; D might be TRBD1 (5 bases). Trimming removed 1 base at V and 4 bases at J, with 13 bases between. The CDR3 totals 15 residues. From germline, CDR1 is SGHNT and CDR2 YYREEE (reference sequence). The CDR3 region is CASSLLIGQSDTQYF. The CDR3 nucleotides are TGTGCCAGCAGCTTGCTAATAGGACAATCAGATACGCAGTATTTT.

With regard to this clonotype: This may stem from a read error, because a much larger clone lies one nucleotide away. The chain links TRBV30 to TRBJ2-7; 9 bases match TRBD2. CDR3 length equals 14 residues. The V gene end was trimmed by 5 bases and the J gene end by 0 bases; junction bases not matched to a gene: 5. Germline CDR1 GTSNPN, CDR2 SVGIG (reference sequence). CDR3 nucleotides: TGTGCCTGGGTGAGCGGGAGGAGCTCCTACGAGCAGTACTTC. Its protein is CAWVSGRSSYEQYF.

In its sample, this clonotype was seen many times. The rearrangement uses TRBV7-9 and TRBJ1-3, with 7 positions matching TRBD1. CDR3 size: 15 residues. V lost 2 bases and J lost 2; bases outside the gene matches: 3. Looked up from germline, CDR1 is SEHNR and CDR2 is FQNEAQ (reference sequence). This CDR3 is CASSLRQGAGNTIYF. The CDR3 region has the DNA TGTGCCAGCAGCTTACGTCAGGGGGCTGGAAACACCATATATTTT.

This clonotype was observed many times. The gene calls are TRBV14 and TRBJ1-1; TRBD1 aligns across 8 bases. J was trimmed by 0 bases and V by 2 bases; bases with no gene match: 5. The CDR3 length is 16 residues. In germline, CDR1 is SGHDN, CDR2 FVKESK. The CDR3 DNA follows: TGTGCCAGCAGCCAAACCAGGGGGCCTATGAACACTGAAGCTTTCTTT. Translating gives CASSQTRGPMNTEAFF.

This clonotype was found many times. The chain links TRBV7-9 to TRBJ1-2; TRBD1 is a possible D gene (6 bases). CDR3 length: 12 residues. The germline V and J ends were trimmed by 7 bases and 7 bases, with 13 bases remaining between them. Per the germline V gene, CDR1 is SEHNR and CDR2 is FQNEAQ (reference sequence). DNA for the CDR3: TGTGCCAGCACCACAGCAGGGGCTGGCTACACCTTC. Amino acids: CASTTAGAGYTF.

This clonotype occurred many times. This chain joins TRBV27 and TRBJ2-5; possibly TRBD1 or TRBD2 for D (6 bases each). This CDR3 has 16 amino acids. The germline V and J ends were trimmed by 3 bases and 4 bases, with 18 bases remaining between them. Germline loops: CDR1 MNHEY, CDR2 SMNVEV (reference sequence). Written as DNA, the CDR3 is TGTGCCAGCAGTTTCCTGGGGGTACAGGGAGGAGAGACCCAGTACTTC. Residues: CASSFLGVQGGETQYF.

Ten or more counts support this clonotype. The CDR3 bases are TGTGCCAGCAGTTACTCGGGAGTTCAGGAGCAGTACTTC. As protein: CASSYSGVQEQYF. The V call is TRBV6-2 or TRBV6-3, the J call TRBJ2-7; D is possibly TRBD2 (5 bases). The CDR3 totals 13 residues. Deletions cut 0 bases from V and 7 bases from J, with 10 bases between. CDR1 and CDR2 (germline): MNHEY, SVGEGT.

This clonotype occurred a few times. A read error may produce the germline difference seen at one junction end. The V and J genes are TRBV6-5 and TRBJ1-5, with 8 bases identical to TRBD1. From germline, CDR1 is MNHEY and CDR2 SVGAGI. The CDR3 extends over 14 amino acids. The CDR3 is CAGSPGQGGQPQHF. The CDR3 DNA is TGTGCCGGCAGTCCCGGACAGGGAGGTCAGCCCCAGCATTTT.

This clonotype has more than one count but fewer than ten. The chain recombines TRBV12-5 with TRBJ2-1; 10 bases line up with TRBD2. CDR3 size: 17 residues. V trimming: 7 bases; J trimming: 5 bases; junction bases outside the gene matches: 14. Germline V gene sequence: CDR1 LGHNT, CDR2 FRNRAP. The CDR3 loop reads CASAPPDPSGRNNEQFF. The DNA of the CDR3 is TGTGCTAGTGCCCCCCCGGACCCTAGCGGGAGAAACAATGAGCAGTTCTTC.

In this sample, this clonotype turned up a few times. This rearrangement joins TRBV7-9 to TRBJ2-5; D is possibly TRBD2 (5 bases). Germline loops: CDR1 SEHNR, CDR2 FQNEAQ (reference sequence). The V gene lost 6 bases and the J gene lost 2 bases, with 16 bases spanning the gap. The CDR3 spans 15 residues. In DNA form, the CDR3 reads TGTGCCAGCAGGCACGTCGGACTCTTACAAGAGACCCAGTACTTC. It encodes CASRHVGLLQETQYF.

This chain connects TRBV7-2 to TRBJ2-5; D may be TRBD2 (5 bases). This CDR3 spans 13 amino acids. Per germline, CDR1 SGHTA and CDR2 FQGNSA. V dropped 11 bases and J dropped 11 bases, with 24 bases sitting between them. The CDR3 is CAGAAPNQEAQYF. Here the CDR3 DNA reads TGTGCCGGAGCGGCCCCCAATCAAGAGGCACAGTACTTC. The whole variable domain, filled in from reference TRBV7-2 and TRBJ2-5, reads GAGVSQSPSNKVTEKGKDVELRCDPISGHTALYWYRQSLGQGLEFLIYFQGNSAPDKSGLPSDRFSAERTGGSVSTLTIQRTQQEDSAVYLCAGAAPNQEAQYFGPGTRLLVL.

This clonotype occurred a few times. This chain joins TRBV9 and TRBJ2-6, with 9 bases fitting TRBD1. From germline, CDR1 is SGDLS and CDR2 YYNGEE. Trimming removed 3 bases from V and 2 bases from J; junction bases left unmatched: 6. The CDR3 length is 17 residues. The CDR3 coding sequence is TGTGCCAGCAGCGAGGGACAGGGAACGGCTGGGGCCAACGTCCTGACTTTC. As protein: CASSEGQGTAGANVLTF.

J is TRBJ1-2 and V is TRBV29-1; perhaps TRBD1 as D (6 bases). The germline CDR1 and CDR2 sequences are SQVTM and ANQGSEA. The V end was cut by 5 bases, the J end by 7 bases, with 23 bases between. The CDR3 runs to 15 residues. CDR3: CSVPGIGQPGGGYTF. The CDR3, as DNA: TGCAGCGTTCCTGGGATCGGACAGCCTGGAGGTGGCTACACCTTC.

This rearrangement joins TRBV7-2 to TRBJ1-1; D not certain. Deletions cut 3 bases from V and 5 bases from J, with 10 bases between. This CDR3 is built from 13 residues. Germline CDR1 SGHTA, CDR2 FQGNSA. The CDR3 sequence: CASSFFATTEAFF. CDR3 nucleotides: TGTGCCAGCAGCTTCTTCGCGACAACTGAAGCTTTCTTT.

This clonotype was detected only a few times. The J gene is TRBJ2-5, the V gene TRBV21-1; TRBD1 is the table's D call, not checked against the DNA. TRBV21-1 is assigned pseudogene status. The CDR3 length is 18 residues. The DNA of the CDR3 is TGTGCCAGCAGCAAAGTTCCCTTTCCAGGGGAATTGAAAGAGACCCAGTACTTC. Its protein is CASSKVPFPGELKETQYF.

This clonotype was found many times. J is TRBJ2-7 and V is TRBV10-1; TRBD1 is a possible D gene (5 bases). This CDR3 is 16 amino acids long. V shed 5 bases and J shed 0 bases, with 17 bases lying between them. Germline-derived CDR1 and CDR2 are WNHNN and SYGVQD (reference sequence). CDR3 DNA sequence: TGCGCCAGCAGTTCTATCTGGGGCCCTAGCTCCTACGAGCAGTACTTC. Translating gives CASSSIWGPSSYEQYF.

This clonotype occurred many times. V usage is TRBV20-1 and J usage is TRBJ1-1; 7 bases match TRBD1. J was trimmed by 8 bases and V by 5 bases; bases with no gene match: 8. Germline assignment: CDR1 DFQATT and CDR2 SNEGSKA (reference sequence). The CDR3 extends over 12 amino acids. The CDR3 coding sequence is TGCAGTGCTGCGACAGGGAATCCAGAAGCTTTCTTT. Amino acids: CSAATGNPEAFF.

This clonotype showed up many times. The chain couples TRBV5-6 to TRBJ2-5; 7 nucleotides agree with TRBD1. The junction had 13 bases not matched to a gene; V was cut back by 4 bases and J by 1 base. The CDR3 is 17 amino acids. Germline-derived CDR1 and CDR2 are SGHDT and YYEEEE. The chain's CDR3 is CASSPLTLQGLQETQYF. CDR3 in DNA: TGTGCCAGCAGCCCGCTCACATTACAGGGGCTCCAAGAGACCCAGTACTTC.